This TCR beta chain originates from a study of neurological immune-mediated disorders. Study-level points and caveats: HTLV-1-associated myelopathy showed the most TCR clonal expansion; multiple sclerosis the least, below healthy controls. No link was found between any clinical or MRI feature and the multiple sclerosis repertoire cluster. TCR-beta repertoires seemed private in all groups, with no expanded CDR3 amino acid sequences shared.

Germline CDR1 is LGHDT and CDR2 is YNNKEL (reference sequence). V dropped 4 bases and J dropped 0; count of bases not matched to a gene: 4. The CDR3 contains 16 residues. The cDNA came from 5'RACE, which used 10-nucleotide random UMIs. MiXCR, run by TCRdb on the 5' RACE reads, gives a single entry per CDR3 protein. This sample has 55,000 to 75,000 distinct CDR3 sequences; under 2.5% occur once, and the top ten carry about 3%. Comments on this clonotype: Its antigen is currently unknown.

Sequenced: PBMCs. The TCR was taken from a man in his forties or fifties with multiple sclerosis. The chain carries TRBV3-1 and TRBJ2-3; 10 nucleotides agree with TRBD2. The DNA for the CDR3 is TGTGCCAGCAGCCCATTAGCGGGGGGTAGCACAGATACGCAGTATTTT. This codes for CASSPLAGGSTDTQYF.